What follows are 19 T cell receptor beta chains derived from one specimen sequenced in a study of blood T cell repertoires in COVID-19. Data came from immunoSEQ multiplex PCR; TCRdb stores just in-frame clones and leaves some out. The sample records 470,000 or so clones, 70% to 90% being singletons. Sequencing was performed on PBMCs or T cells enriched from blood (not recorded which). Receptors were obtained from a woman aged 18-29 years with acute COVID-19.

J is TRBJ1-4 and V is TRBV28; TRBD1 is a possible D gene (6 bases). The germline CDR1 and CDR2 sequences are MDHEN and SYDVKM. This CDR3 contains 16 residues. Trimming cost V 8 bases and J 5 bases, with 21 bases left between them. The CDR3 nucleotides read TGTGCCAGCTTCGGTATCCGGGCAGGGGAAAATGAAAAACTGTTTTTT. Translating it yields CASFGIRAGENEKLFF.

V usage is TRBV7-8 and J usage is TRBJ2-7, with TRBD2 matching 7 bases. This CDR3 is 14 amino acids long. The ends lost 6 bases at V and 3 bases at J; junction bases unmatched: 8. Germline assignment: CDR1 SGHVS and CDR2 FQNEAQ. Written as DNA, the CDR3 is TGTGCCAGCAGGGCCGGGACTACACACTACGAGCAGTACTTC. Translating gives CASRAGTTHYEQYF.

A single count supports this clone. The CDR3 loop is CASGLSGVTYEQYF. For the CDR3, the DNA is TGTGCTAGTGGTTTATCAGGGGTGACCTACGAGCAGTACTTC. This chain links TRBV12-5 with TRBJ2-7; D may be TRBD1 (6 bases). V was cut by 3 bases and J by 2 bases, with 11 bases left in between. Germline V CDR1 and CDR2: LGHNT, FRNRAP. This CDR3 spans 14 amino acids.

The chain combines TRBV9 with TRBJ1-2; the match to TRBD1 covers 10 bases. The trim removed 0 bases at V and 7 bases at J, leaving 9 bases unmatched. The CDR3 contains 16 residues. The germline gives CDR1 SGDLS, CDR2 YYNGEE. The CDR3 region is CASSVGGGTGVSGYTF. The CDR3 DNA is TGTGCCAGCAGCGTAGGAGGAGGGACAGGGGTGTCTGGCTACACCTTC.

J is TRBJ1-5 and V is TRBV6-5; D is unclear. This CDR3 contains 13 residues. Germline lookup yields CDR1 MNHEY and CDR2 SVGAGI. V was pared by 6 bases and J by 7 bases, with 13 bases between. The CDR3 bases are TGTGCCAGCAGGATGGAGAGGGAACAGCCCCAGCATTTT. This translates into CASRMEREQPQHF.

This clone was counted once. The chain has TRBV7-9 and TRBJ1-1, with D possibly matching TRBD1 (6 bases). This CDR3 region has 13 residues. From germline, CDR1 is SEHNR and CDR2 FQNEAQ (reference sequence). Trimming shortened V by 0 bases and J by 7 bases, and 9 bases separated the two germline ends. The CDR3 loop is CASSLARGNEAFF. CDR3 nucleotides: TGTGCCAGCAGCTTAGCGAGGGGGAATGAAGCTTTCTTT.

The genes are TRBV3-1 (or the pseudogene TRBV3-2) and TRBJ2-3, with TRBD2 matching 8 bases. The CDR3 sequence is 15 residues long. With 4 bases clipped from V and 7 bases from J, the junction kept 10 bases outside the gene matches. Germline V CDR1 and CDR2: LGHDT, YNNKEL (reference sequence). The DNA of the CDR3 is TGTGCCAGCAGCCTCGGCTTAGCGGGGATTTATACGCAGTATTTT. Translation: CASSLGLAGIYTQYF.

The V call is TRBV6-5, the J call TRBJ1-1, with D possibly being TRBD1 (5 bases). The CDR3 consists of 13 residues. V shed 2 bases and J shed 6 bases, with 10 bases lying between them. The germline gives CDR1 MNHEY, CDR2 SVGAGI. DNA of the CDR3: TGTGCCAGCAGTTACCTAGGGGTGGCTGAAGCTTTCTTT. It translates to CASSYLGVAEAFF.

This chain joins TRBV6-5 and TRBJ1-3, with no clear D. CDR1 is MNHEY, CDR2 SVGAGI, per germline. The CDR3 has 15 amino acids. Trimming took 0 bases from V and 5 from J, leaving 11 bases between them. The CDR3 loop reads CASSYSRENRNTIYF. In DNA, the CDR3 is TGTGCCAGCAGTTACTCGCGGGAAAATCGAAACACCATATATTTT.

Worth noting for this clone: Other DNA sequences in the same sample also yield this CDR3. The V and J genes are TRBV7-2 and TRBJ1-5, with 7 bases that match TRBD1. This CDR3 has 13 residues. Germline V lookup: CDR1 SGHTA, CDR2 FQGNSA. J lost 5 bases, V lost 5 bases, and 3 bases had no gene match. The CDR3 DNA is TGTGCCAGCAGCCGTCAGGGGGATCAGCCCCAGCATTTT. It yields the protein CASSRQGDQPQHF.

The chain joins TRBV2 to TRBJ1-5, with 8 bases identical to TRBD1. The CDR3 runs to 15 residues. V was pared by 6 bases and J by 0 bases, with 4 bases of the junction left unmatched. Per germline, CDR1 SNHLY and CDR2 FYNNEI. This CDR3 reads CASRRTGGSNQPQHF. Written as DNA, the CDR3 is TGTGCCAGCAGGAGAACAGGGGGTAGCAATCAGCCCCAGCATTTT. The full variable domain, rest sourced from reference TRBV2 and TRBJ1-5, is EPEVTQTPSHQVTQMGQEVILRCVPISNHLYFYWYRQILGQKVEFLVSFYNNEISEKSEIFDDQFSVERPDGSNFTLKIRSTKLEDSAMYFCASRRTGGSNQPQHFGDGTRLSIL.

This clone was counted between two and nine times. The genes are TRBV3-1 (or the pseudogene TRBV3-2) and TRBJ1-2, with D perhaps TRBD1 (5 bases). The V and J ends lost 0 bases and 7 bases respectively, with 9 bases between them. The CDR3 runs 13 residues. CDR1 and CDR2 (germline): LGHDT, YNNKEL (reference sequence). In DNA form, the CDR3 reads TGTGCCAGCAGCCAAGAACTTCAGGGTGGCTACACCTTC. Residues: CASSQELQGGYTF.

The genes are TRBV2 and TRBJ1-4; perhaps TRBD1 as D (6 bases). The ends were cut back, 6 bases at V and 3 bases at J, with 17 bases in the middle. This CDR3 region has 16 residues. CDR1 SNHLY and CDR2 FYNNEI come from the germline V gene. The CDR3 DNA is TGTGCCAGCAGCTCCGGGACACATTCTGCTAATGAAAAACTGTTTTTT. Translation: CASSSGTHSANEKLFF.

This chain connects TRBV7-2 to TRBJ2-1; 7 bases agree with TRBD1. Germline V gene lookup returns CDR1 SGHTA and CDR2 FQGNSA. The CDR3 is 13 residues long. V shed 5 bases, J shed 5 bases, and the junction held 3 bases outside the gene matches. The CDR3: CASSGDSNNEQFF. The CDR3 DNA follows: TGTGCCAGCAGCGGGGACAGTAACAATGAGCAGTTCTTC. Combining the CDR3 with reference TRBV7-2 and TRBJ2-1 gives the whole variable domain GAGVSQSPSNKVTEKGKDVELRCDPISGHTALYWYRQSLGQGLEFLIYFQGNSAPDKSGLPSDRFSAERTGGSVSTLTIQRTQQEDSAVYLCASSGDSNNEQFFGPGTRLTVL.

The chain recombines TRBV28 with TRBJ2-3; the D gene is possibly TRBD1 (6 bases). CDR3 length equals 14 residues. Germline CDR1 is MDHEN and CDR2 is SYDVKM. V lost 5 bases and J lost 0, with 9 bases in between. This CDR3 is CASSADSSTDTQYF. In DNA, the CDR3 is TGTGCCAGCAGTGCGGACAGTAGCACAGATACGCAGTATTTT.

The V call is TRBV27, the J call TRBJ1-5; the D is unclear. V was pared by 3 bases and J by 3 bases, with 9 bases between. This CDR3 has 14 amino acids. CDR1 is MNHEY, CDR2 SMNVEV, per germline (reference sequence). The DNA for the CDR3 is TGTGCCAGCAGTTTGGAGGGCTACAATCAGCCCCAGCATTTT. Translated, it gives CASSLEGYNQPQHF.

The chain recombines TRBV5-6 with TRBJ1-5, with D possibly being TRBD1 (5 bases). V was pared by 0 bases and J by 3 bases, with 7 bases between. Germline loops: CDR1 SGHDT, CDR2 YYEEEE. CDR3 length equals 14 residues. CDR3: CASSLGDYNQPQHF. The DNA for the CDR3 is TGTGCCAGCAGCTTGGGGGACTACAATCAGCCCCAGCATTTT.

V is TRBV12-5 and J is TRBJ2-3; D perhaps matches TRBD1 (5 bases). The V end was cut by 4 bases, the J end by 1 base, with 12 bases between. The CDR3 contains 15 residues. Germline CDR1 reads LGHNT; CDR2 reads FRNRAP. The CDR3 region is CASGWGVGGTDTQYF. Written as DNA, the CDR3 is TGTGCTAGTGGTTGGGGTGTAGGGGGCACAGATACGCAGTATTTT. Full variable domain (rest looked up from reference TRBV12-5 and TRBJ2-3): DARVTQTPRHKVTEMGQEVTMRCQPILGHNTVFWYRQTMMQGLELLAYFRNRAPLDDSGMPKDRFSAEMPDATLATLKIQPSEPRDSAVYFCASGWGVGGTDTQYFGPGTRLTVL.

As regards this clone: The sample holds other DNA sequences that translate to the same CDR3. V and J are TRBV6-6 and TRBJ1-6, with TRBD1 identical over 7 bases. The CDR3 covers 15 residues. V was clipped by 6 bases and J by 5 bases; unmatched bases: 7. Germline-derived CDR1 and CDR2 are MNHNY and SVGAGI (reference sequence). CDR3: CASSLNRGDNSPLHF. The CDR3 coding sequence is TGTGCCAGCAGCCTAAACAGGGGTGATAATTCACCCCTCCACTTT.